These 11 T cell receptor beta chains were sequenced from one sample in a study of T cells in localized non-small cell lung cancer. Using immunoSEQ multiplex PCR, the repertoire was profiled, and TCRdb retains in-frame clones only, with some absent. The profile shows roughly 34,000 clones, approximately 80% of them singletons. This sample comprised peripheral blood, obtained before any cancer treatment. All receptors derive from a male donor at least 60 years old with stage II squamous cell lung carcinoma.

The chain uses TRBV6-1 and TRBJ2-7, with 8 bases identical to TRBD1. J lost 1 base, V lost 3 bases, and 2 bases had no gene match. The CDR3 is 14 residues long. Looked up from germline, CDR1 is MNHNS and CDR2 is SASEGT. CDR3 in amino acids: CASSDGQGSYEQYF. In nucleotides, the CDR3 is TGTGCCAGCAGTGATGGACAGGGATCCTACGAGCAGTACTTC.

This chain uses TRBV4-1 with TRBJ2-7; maybe TRBD2 (5 bases). Germline CDR1 and CDR2: MGHRA and YSYEKL. Trimming pared 3 bases from V and 0 bases from J, leaving 12 bases between. The CDR3 has 15 amino acids. CDR3 protein: CASSQARSGSYEQYF. CDR3 nucleotide sequence: TGCGCCAGCAGCCAGGCTAGGAGCGGCTCCTACGAGCAGTACTTC.

This clone was seen a handful of times. J is TRBJ2-1 and V is TRBV6-1, with a tentative D call TRBD1 (6 bases). V was clipped by 5 bases and J by 2 bases, with 7 bases between them. The germline CDR1 and CDR2 sequences are MNHNS and SASEGT. The CDR3 is 13 residues long. The CDR3 sequence is CASSRTAYNEQFF. In DNA, the CDR3 is TGTGCCAGCAGTCGGACAGCCTACAATGAGCAGTTCTTC.

The CDR3 reads CASTPWGREKLFF. CDR3 nucleotide sequence: TGTGCCAGCACCCCCTGGGGCCGGGAAAAACTGTTTTTT. The chain links TRBV6-6 to TRBJ1-4; possible D gene TRBD1, 5 bases. Trimming pared 7 bases from V and 8 bases from J, leaving 14 bases between. Germline V gives CDR1 MNHNY, CDR2 SVGAGI (reference sequence). CDR3 length: 13 amino acids.

The chain employs TRBV30 and TRBJ1-4; D gene uncertain. The CDR3 is 11 residues long. V dropped 6 bases and J dropped 8 bases, with 10 bases sitting between them. Germline V gene data show CDR1 as GTSNPN and CDR2 as SVGIG (reference sequence). CDR3 nucleotides: TGTGCCTGTTGGAGAAGGGAAAAACTGTTTTTT. It translates to CACWRREKLFF.

The V and J genes are TRBV5-1 and TRBJ2-2; 11 bases line up with TRBD1. Trimming removed 0 bases from V and 2 bases from J; junction bases left unmatched: 9. Per germline, CDR1 SGHRS and CDR2 YFSETQ. The CDR3 is 19 residues long. The CDR3 region is CASSLAYGQGATNTGELFF. CDR3 sequence (DNA): TGCGCCAGCAGCTTGGCCTACGGACAGGGGGCCACAAACACCGGGGAGCTGTTTTTT.

The chain has TRBV28 and TRBJ2-5, with TRBD1 matching 7 bases. V shed 5 bases and J 4 bases; nucleotides not matched to a gene: 16. Looked up from germline, CDR1 is MDHEN and CDR2 is SYDVKM. CDR3 length: 17 amino acids. The CDR3 nucleotides are TGTGCCAGCAGTGCCCCTACAGGGGTCCAATTCGGAGAGACCCAGTACTTC. Its protein is CASSAPTGVQFGETQYF.

The rearrangement joins TRBV6-5 to TRBJ1-2; tentatively, D is TRBD1 (5 bases). Germline V gene data show CDR1 as MNHEY and CDR2 as SVGAGI. Trimming removed 7 bases from V and 4 bases from J, with 13 bases in between. The CDR3 is 13 residues long. This CDR3 reads CASTQGRRYGYTF. The CDR3 DNA sequence: TGTGCCAGCACTCAGGGCCGGCGCTATGGCTACACCTTC.

This clone was seen more than once but under ten times. The V call is TRBV5-6, the J call TRBJ1-2, with unresolved D. V lost 1 base and J lost 3, with 10 bases in between. Germline V gene data show CDR1 as SGHDT and CDR2 as YYEEEE. This CDR3 has 14 residues. The chain's CDR3 is CASSLLGPYYGYTF. For the CDR3, the DNA is TGTGCCAGCAGCTTGTTGGGCCCTTACTATGGCTACACCTTC. The full variable domain, its missing parts supplied by reference TRBV5-6 and TRBJ1-2, is DAGVTQSPTHLIKTRGQQVTLRCSPKSGHDTVSWYQQALGQGPQFIFQYYEEEERQRGNFPDRFSGHQFPNYSSELNVNALLLGDSALYLCASSLLGPYYGYTFGSGTRLTVV.

This chain connects TRBV7-3 to TRBJ1-6, with D tentatively TRBD1 (5 bases). The V gene's germline CDR1 is SGHTA and CDR2 FQGTGA. This CDR3 is 15 amino acids long. V dropped 5 bases and J dropped 0 bases, with 8 bases sitting between them. CDR3 coding DNA: TGTGCCAGCAGCCGAGACAGCTCCTATAATTCACCCCTCCACTTT. It encodes CASSRDSSYNSPLHF.

The rearrangement links TRBV2 to TRBJ2-5; D perhaps matches TRBD2 (6 bases). The germline gives CDR1 SNHLY, CDR2 FYNNEI. The V end lost 1 base, the J end lost 6 bases, and 9 bases lay between the germline ends. CDR3 size: 13 residues. The DNA of the CDR3 is TGTGCCAGCAGTGAAGGGGAGGACCAGACCCAGTACTTC. Amino acid sequence: CASSEGEDQTQYF.